One and the same sample provided the 14 T cell receptor beta chains below, sequenced in a study of human T cells and chemical hapten exposure (dated by TCRdb to about 2021). Reading the label with the study, this specimen's time point is: patch test 3, about 24 weeks after DPC sensitization. The intended sense of this specimen's treatment or condition label: therapeutic diphenylcyclopropenone sensitization with weekly scalp DPC. The library was built by means of RACE. The instrument was a NextSeq 500. TCRdb took the public reads, trimmed them with fastp at Q25, ran MiXCR for clone calling and kept in-frame beta chains. All rows with the same CDR3 protein become a single entry with the most common DNA and genes. For this sample the table gives approximately 90,000 distinct CDR3 sequences, of which around 25% were detected only once. The top ten clones comprise over 9% of the sample. Sequenced material: whole blood, taken in connection with sensitization to the hapten diphenylcyclopropenone (DPC). The receptors derive from a man aged 40-50 years with alopecia areata. Some clones in this sample may be carry-over from other donors' samples.

The chain is built from TRBV6-6 and TRBJ2-3, with TRBD1 as a possible D gene (6 bases). The CDR3 is 13 residues long. The V end lost 6 bases, the J end lost 5 bases, and 12 bases lay between the germline ends. CDR1 is MNHNY and CDR2 is SVGAGI in the germline V gene (reference sequence). The CDR3: CASRQTGLDTQYF. As DNA, the CDR3 is TGTGCCAGCAGACAAACAGGGTTAGATACGCAGTATTTT.

CDR3 region: CASTGLNEQFF. The CDR3 nucleotides are TGTGCCAGCACGGGGCTTAATGAGCAGTTCTTC. The chain links TRBV6-5 to TRBJ2-1; D is tentatively TRBD1 or TRBD2 (5 bases each). Germline V gene sequence: CDR1 MNHEY, CDR2 SVGAGI. The CDR3 has 11 amino acids. Trimming left V 7 bases short and J 7 bases short, with 8 bases between.

This clonotype was detected a few times. The CDR3 sequence is CASSSKVAGEQTQYF. Here the CDR3 DNA reads TGTGCCAGCAGCTCAAAGGTAGCGGGAGAACAGACCCAGTACTTC. The chain carries TRBV7-9 and TRBJ2-5; TRBD2 aligns across 9 bases. CDR3 length equals 15 residues. Germline-derived CDR1 and CDR2 are SEHNR and FQNEAQ (reference sequence). With V trimmed by 4 bases and J by 6 bases, 9 bases remained unmatched.

A few counts support this clonotype. V and J are TRBV2 and TRBJ2-4; D ambiguous. Germline V CDR1 and CDR2: SNHLY, FYNNEI. This CDR3 is 13 amino acids long. V was pared by 5 bases and J by 2 bases, with 7 bases between. CDR3 in DNA: TGTGCCAGCAGTCGAGATTCCAAAAACATTCAGTACTTC. Its translation is CASSRDSKNIQYF.

The chain couples TRBV4-3 to TRBJ2-1; D may be TRBD2 (5 bases). This CDR3 spans 15 amino acids. CDR1 and CDR2 from the germline V gene are LGHNA and YSLEER. Trimming took 0 bases from V and 7 from J, leaving 13 bases between them. The CDR3 region has the DNA TGCGCCAGCAGCCAAGATAGAGGGATGGGGAATGAGCAGTTCTTC. This sequence encodes CASSQDRGMGNEQFF.

A few counts support this clonotype. In DNA, the CDR3 is TGTGCCAGCAGCCGTCAGACAGGGTACATGAACACTGAAGCTTTCTTT. Its protein is CASSRQTGYMNTEAFF. The chain carries TRBV3-1 and TRBJ1-1; TRBD1 matches at 7 bases. V trimming: 4 bases; J trimming: 0 bases; junction bases outside the gene matches: 8. This CDR3 region has 16 residues. Germline assignment: CDR1 LGHDT and CDR2 YNNKEL (reference sequence).

The chain is built from TRBV11-2 and TRBJ1-3; unclear D gene. The V end was cut by 1 base, the J end by 0 bases, with 7 bases between. The germline gives CDR1 SGHAT, CDR2 FQNNGV. The CDR3 has 15 residues. The CDR3 protein is CASSLGQTSGNTIYF. CDR3 in DNA: TGTGCCAGCAGCTTAGGGCAGACCTCTGGAAACACCATATATTTT.

J is TRBJ2-2 and V is TRBV2; D is uncertain. V was cut by 6 bases and J by 0 bases, with 14 bases left in between. Germline assignment: CDR1 SNHLY and CDR2 FYNNEI. The CDR3 has 16 residues. CDR3 protein: CASSEHRFANTGELFF. The CDR3 DNA is TGTGCCAGCAGCGAGCACCGGTTCGCGAACACCGGGGAGCTGTTTTTT. Using reference TRBV2 and TRBJ2-2 for the parts outside the CDR3, the full variable domain is EPEVTQTPSHQVTQMGQEVILRCVPISNHLYFYWYRQILGQKVEFLVSFYNNEISEKSEIFDDQFSVERPDGSNFTLKIRSTKLEDSAMYFCASSEHRFANTGELFFGEGSRLTVL.

This chain uses TRBV27 with TRBJ2-7; TRBD2 matches at 7 bases. Germline values: CDR1 MNHEY, CDR2 SMNVEV (reference sequence). Losses at the gene ends were 6 bases for V and 9 bases for J; bases not matched to a gene: 11. This CDR3 has 13 residues. The CDR3 loop is CASSSYWAGVQYF. CDR3 in DNA: TGTGCCAGCAGCTCTTACTGGGCGGGGGTGCAGTACTTC.

The sample holds a few counts of this clonotype. The chain has TRBV12-3 or TRBV12-4 and TRBJ1-5, with D hard to call. Between the trimmed V and J ends, which lost 3 bases and 1 base, there was a span of 7 bases. The CDR3 is 14 residues long. As DNA, the CDR3 is TGTGCCAGCAGTTTCCAAGTAAGCAATCAGCCCCAGCATTTT. It is translated as CASSFQVSNQPQHF.

This clonotype was counted a few times. The chain links TRBV10-3 to TRBJ1-2; the D is unclear. Trimming removed 4 bases from V and 4 bases from J, with 13 bases in between. CDR1 is ENHRY, CDR2 SYGVKD, per germline. The CDR3 has 14 residues. CDR3: CAISALQAPYGYTF. The DNA for the CDR3 is TGTGCCATCAGTGCCCTCCAGGCTCCCTATGGCTACACCTTC.

The chain has TRBV4-1 and TRBJ2-1; 9 bases match TRBD2. Unmatched junction bases numbered 8, after V lost 2 bases and J lost 0 bases. The germline gives CDR1 MGHRA, CDR2 YSYEKL. This CDR3 is built from 18 residues. For the CDR3, the DNA is TGCGCCAGCAGCCAAATCCGGCTAGCGGGGACCTCCTACAATGAGCAGTTCTTC. Its translation is CASSQIRLAGTSYNEQFF.

The rearrangement uses TRBV7-8 and TRBJ2-3, with 7 bases aligning to TRBD1. CDR1 SGHVS and CDR2 FQNEAQ come from the germline V gene. V was clipped by 5 bases and J by 0 bases; unmatched bases: 5. CDR3 length equals 15 residues. The CDR3 is CASSPDRISTDTQYF. As DNA, the CDR3 is TGTGCCAGCAGCCCGGACAGGATAAGCACAGATACGCAGTATTTT.

This clonotype has a handful of counts. The gene calls are TRBV11-2 and TRBJ2-1, with TRBD1 matching over 11 bases. V shed 3 bases and J 7 bases; nucleotides not matched to a gene: 5. This CDR3 is 15 amino acids long. In germline, CDR1 is SGHAT, CDR2 FQNNGV. In DNA form, the CDR3 reads TGTGCCAGCAGCTTTGGACAGGGGGCGATGAATGAGCAGTTCTTC. This sequence encodes CASSFGQGAMNEQFF.